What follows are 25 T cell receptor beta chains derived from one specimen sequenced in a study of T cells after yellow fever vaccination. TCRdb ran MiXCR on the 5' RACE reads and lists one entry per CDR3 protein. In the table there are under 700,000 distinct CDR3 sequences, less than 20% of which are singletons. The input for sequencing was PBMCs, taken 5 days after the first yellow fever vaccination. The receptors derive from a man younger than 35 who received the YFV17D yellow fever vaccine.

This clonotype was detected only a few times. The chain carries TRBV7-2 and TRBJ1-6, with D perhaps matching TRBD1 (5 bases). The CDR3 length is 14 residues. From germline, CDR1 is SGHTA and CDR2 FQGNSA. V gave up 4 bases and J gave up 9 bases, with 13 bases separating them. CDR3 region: CASSSGVRGSPLHF. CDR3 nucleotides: TGTGCCAGCAGCTCCGGGGTAAGGGGTTCACCCCTCCACTTT.

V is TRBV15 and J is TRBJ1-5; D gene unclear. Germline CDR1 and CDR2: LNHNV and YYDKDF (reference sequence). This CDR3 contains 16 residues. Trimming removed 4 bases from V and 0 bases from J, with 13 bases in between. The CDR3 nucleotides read TGTGCCACCAGCAAGGGATCCGTATCTAGCAATCAGCCCCAGCATTTT. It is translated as CATSKGSVSSNQPQHF.

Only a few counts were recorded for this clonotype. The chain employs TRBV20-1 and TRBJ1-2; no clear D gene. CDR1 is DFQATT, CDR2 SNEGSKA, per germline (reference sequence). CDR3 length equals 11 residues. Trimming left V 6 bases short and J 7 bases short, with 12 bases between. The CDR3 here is CSAPSEGGYTF. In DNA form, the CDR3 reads TGCAGTGCCCCAAGTGAGGGTGGCTACACCTTC.

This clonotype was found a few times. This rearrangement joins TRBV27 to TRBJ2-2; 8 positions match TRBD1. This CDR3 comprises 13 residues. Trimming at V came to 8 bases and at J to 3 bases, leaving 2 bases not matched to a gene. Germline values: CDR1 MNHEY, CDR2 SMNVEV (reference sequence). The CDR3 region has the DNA TGTGCCAGCCTGGGACAGGACACCGGGGAGCTGTTTTTT. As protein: CASLGQDTGELFF.

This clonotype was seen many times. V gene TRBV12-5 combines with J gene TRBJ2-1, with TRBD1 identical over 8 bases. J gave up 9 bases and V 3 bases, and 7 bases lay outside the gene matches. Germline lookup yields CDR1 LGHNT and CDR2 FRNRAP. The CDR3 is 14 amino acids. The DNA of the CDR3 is TGTGCTAGTGGTTTCGGGACAGGAGTCTTTGAGCAGTTCTTC. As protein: CASGFGTGVFEQFF.

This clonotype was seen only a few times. CDR3 sequence: CASSLQDKVTDTQYF. The CDR3 DNA sequence: TGCGCCAGCAGCTTGCAGGACAAAGTCACAGATACGCAGTATTTT. The rearrangement links TRBV5-1 to TRBJ2-3; perhaps TRBD1 as D (5 bases). Germline CDR1 is SGHRS and CDR2 is YFSETQ. This CDR3 region has 15 residues. Trimming shortened V by 1 base and J by 2 bases, and 11 bases separated the two germline ends.

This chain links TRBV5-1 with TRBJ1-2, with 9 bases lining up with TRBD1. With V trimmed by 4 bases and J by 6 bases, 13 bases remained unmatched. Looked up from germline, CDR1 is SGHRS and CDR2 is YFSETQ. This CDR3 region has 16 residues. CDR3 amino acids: CASSALKQGANDGYTF. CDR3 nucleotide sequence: TGCGCCAGCAGCGCATTAAAACAGGGGGCGAATGATGGCTACACCTTC.

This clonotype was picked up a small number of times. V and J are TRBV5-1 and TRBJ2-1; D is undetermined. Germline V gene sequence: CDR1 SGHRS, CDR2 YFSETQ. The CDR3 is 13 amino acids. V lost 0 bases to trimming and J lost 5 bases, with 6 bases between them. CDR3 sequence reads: CASSLAQNNEQFF. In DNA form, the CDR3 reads TGCGCCAGCAGCTTGGCACAGAACAATGAGCAGTTCTTC.

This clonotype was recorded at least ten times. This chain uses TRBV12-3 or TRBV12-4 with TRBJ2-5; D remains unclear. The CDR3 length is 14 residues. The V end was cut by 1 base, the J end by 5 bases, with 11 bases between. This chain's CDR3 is CASSLGGSAETQYF. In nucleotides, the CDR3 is TGTGCCAGCAGTTTAGGGGGATCGGCGGAGACCCAGTACTTC.

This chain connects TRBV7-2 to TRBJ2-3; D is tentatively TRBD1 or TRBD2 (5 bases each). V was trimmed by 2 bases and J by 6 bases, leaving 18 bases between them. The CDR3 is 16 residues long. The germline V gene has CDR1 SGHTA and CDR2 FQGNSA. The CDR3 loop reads CASSLSYGPGRDTQYF. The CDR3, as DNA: TGTGCCAGCAGCTTATCATATGGGCCGGGGCGGGATACGCAGTATTTT.

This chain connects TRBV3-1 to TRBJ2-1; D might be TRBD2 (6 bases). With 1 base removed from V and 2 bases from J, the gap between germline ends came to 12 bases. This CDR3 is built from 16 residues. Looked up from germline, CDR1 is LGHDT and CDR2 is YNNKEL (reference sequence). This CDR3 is CASSQVSAGPYNEQFF. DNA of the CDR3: TGTGCCAGCAGCCAAGTTTCTGCGGGGCCCTACAATGAGCAGTTCTTC.

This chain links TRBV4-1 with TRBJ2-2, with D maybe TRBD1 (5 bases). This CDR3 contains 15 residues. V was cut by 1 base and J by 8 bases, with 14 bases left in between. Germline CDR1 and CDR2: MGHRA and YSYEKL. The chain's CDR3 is CASSQGPIQGGELFF. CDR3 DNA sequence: TGCGCCAGCAGCCAAGGGCCCATTCAGGGTGGGGAGCTGTTTTTT.

CDR3 nucleotide sequence: TGTGCCAGCAGCACAGTAGCGGGGGGCTACAATGAGCAGTTCTTC. It translates to CASSTVAGGYNEQFF. The V call is TRBV7-2, the J call TRBJ2-1, with 10 bases fitting TRBD2. The CDR3 is made up of 15 amino acids. J lost 3 bases, V lost 5 bases, and 4 bases had no gene match. Per germline, CDR1 SGHTA and CDR2 FQGNSA.

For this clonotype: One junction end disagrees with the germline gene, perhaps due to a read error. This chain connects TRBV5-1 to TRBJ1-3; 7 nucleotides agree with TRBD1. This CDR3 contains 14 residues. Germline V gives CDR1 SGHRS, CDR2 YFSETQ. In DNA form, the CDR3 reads TGCGCCAGCAGCTTGGGACAGGGTGGAGACACCATATATTTT. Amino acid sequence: CASSLGQGGDTIYF.

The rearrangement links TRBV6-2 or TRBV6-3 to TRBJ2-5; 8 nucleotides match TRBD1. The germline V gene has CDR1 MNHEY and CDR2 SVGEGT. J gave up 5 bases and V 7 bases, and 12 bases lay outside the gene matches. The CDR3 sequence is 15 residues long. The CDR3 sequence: CASKKALRGQETQYF. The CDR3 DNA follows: TGTGCCAGCAAGAAAGCCCTCAGGGGGCAGGAGACCCAGTACTTC.

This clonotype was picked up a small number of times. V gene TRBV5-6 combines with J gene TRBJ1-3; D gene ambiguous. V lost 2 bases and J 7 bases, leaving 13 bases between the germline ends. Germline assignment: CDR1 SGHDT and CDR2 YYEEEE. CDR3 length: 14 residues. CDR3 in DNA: TGTGCCAGCAGCTTCCGGCCCGATGGGAACACCATATATTTT. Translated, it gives CASSFRPDGNTIYF.

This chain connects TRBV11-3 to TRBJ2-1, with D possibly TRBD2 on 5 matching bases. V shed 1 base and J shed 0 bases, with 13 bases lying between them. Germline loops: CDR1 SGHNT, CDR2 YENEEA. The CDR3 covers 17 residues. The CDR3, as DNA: TGTGCCAGCAGCTTAGGAGGGCGGAGGAGCTCCTACAATGAGCAGTTCTTC. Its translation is CASSLGGRRSSYNEQFF.

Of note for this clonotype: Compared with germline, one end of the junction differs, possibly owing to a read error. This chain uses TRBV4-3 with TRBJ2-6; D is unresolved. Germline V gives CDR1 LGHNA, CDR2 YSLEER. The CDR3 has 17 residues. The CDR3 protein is CASSQADQSSGVNVLTF. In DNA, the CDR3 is TGCGCCAGCAGCCAGGCGGACCAAAGCTCTGGGGTCAACGTCCTGACTTTC.

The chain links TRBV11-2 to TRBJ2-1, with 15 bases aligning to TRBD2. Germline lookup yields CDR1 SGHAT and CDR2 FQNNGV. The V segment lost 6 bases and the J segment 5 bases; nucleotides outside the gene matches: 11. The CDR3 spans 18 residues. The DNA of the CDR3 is TGTGCCAGCAGAACCGGGACTAGCGGGGGGATTGTGGACAATGAGCAGTTCTTC. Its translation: CASRTGTSGGIVDNEQFF.

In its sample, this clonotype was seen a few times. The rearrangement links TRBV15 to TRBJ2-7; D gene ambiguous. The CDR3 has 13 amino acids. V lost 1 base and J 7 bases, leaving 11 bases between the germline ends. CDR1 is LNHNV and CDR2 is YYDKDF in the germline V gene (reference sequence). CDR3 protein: CATSRAPLREQYV. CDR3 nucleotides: TGTGCCACCAGCAGAGCCCCCCTGAGGGAGCAGTACGTC.

The CDR3 region is CASSYPVGRAVQYEQFF. The CDR3 DNA reads as TGTGCCAGCAGTTACCCAGTTGGCAGGGCGGTTCAGTATGAGCAGTTCTTC. The chain has TRBV28 and TRBJ2-1; D perhaps matches TRBD1 (5 bases). The V end was cut by 4 bases, the J end by 8 bases, with 24 bases between. CDR1 MDHEN and CDR2 SYDVKM come from the germline V gene. This CDR3 region has 17 residues.

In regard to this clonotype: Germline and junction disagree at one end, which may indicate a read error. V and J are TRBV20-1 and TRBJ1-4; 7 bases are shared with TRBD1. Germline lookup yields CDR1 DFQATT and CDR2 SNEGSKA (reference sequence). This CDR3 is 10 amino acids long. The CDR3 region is CSAGQTGREF. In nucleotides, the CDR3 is TGCAGTGCTGGACAGACAGGGCGCGAGTTC.

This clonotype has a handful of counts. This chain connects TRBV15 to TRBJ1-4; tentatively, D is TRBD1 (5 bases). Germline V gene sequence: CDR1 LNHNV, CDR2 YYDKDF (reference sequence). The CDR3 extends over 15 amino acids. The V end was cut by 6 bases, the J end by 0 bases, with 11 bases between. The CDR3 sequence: CATSNRLATNEKLFF. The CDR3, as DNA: TGTGCCACCAGTAACAGGCTAGCAACTAATGAAAAACTGTTTTTT.

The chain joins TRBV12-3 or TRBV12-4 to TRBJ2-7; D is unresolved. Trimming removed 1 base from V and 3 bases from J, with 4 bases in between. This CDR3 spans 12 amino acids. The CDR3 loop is CASSLELYEQYF. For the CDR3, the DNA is TGTGCCAGCAGTTTAGAACTCTACGAGCAGTACTTC.

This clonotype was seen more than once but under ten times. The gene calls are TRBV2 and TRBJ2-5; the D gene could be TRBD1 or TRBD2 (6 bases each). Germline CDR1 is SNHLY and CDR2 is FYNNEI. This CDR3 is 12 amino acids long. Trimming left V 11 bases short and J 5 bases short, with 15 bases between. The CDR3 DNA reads TGTGCCGGGGGGCAATGGGTGGAGACCCAGTACTTC. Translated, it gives CAGGQWVETQYF.